This TCR beta chain was observed in a study of T-cell reconstitution after alpha-beta-depleted transplantation in children. The authors prepared the TCRbeta library with unique molecular identifiers. Each CDR3 protein is one row after TCRdb ran MiXCR on the PCR reads. The sample shows 440,000 or so distinct CDR3 sequences, about 40% of them seen only once. The germline V gene encodes CDR1 DFQATT and CDR2 SNEGSKA (reference sequence). This CDR3 is built from 13 residues. V gave up 5 bases and J gave up 7 bases; unmatched junction bases: 6. This TCR was recovered from a girl aged 2-10 years with aplastic anemia, due to receive a stem cell transplant. The chain is built from TRBV20-1 and TRBJ1-5; 9 nucleotides match TRBD1. Sequenced here: PBMCs, sampled before TCRalphabeta/CD19-depleted stem cell transplant. The CDR3 reads CSAHTGGGQPQHF. For the CDR3, the DNA is TGCAGTGCTCATACAGGGGGCGGGCAGCCCCAGCATTTT.